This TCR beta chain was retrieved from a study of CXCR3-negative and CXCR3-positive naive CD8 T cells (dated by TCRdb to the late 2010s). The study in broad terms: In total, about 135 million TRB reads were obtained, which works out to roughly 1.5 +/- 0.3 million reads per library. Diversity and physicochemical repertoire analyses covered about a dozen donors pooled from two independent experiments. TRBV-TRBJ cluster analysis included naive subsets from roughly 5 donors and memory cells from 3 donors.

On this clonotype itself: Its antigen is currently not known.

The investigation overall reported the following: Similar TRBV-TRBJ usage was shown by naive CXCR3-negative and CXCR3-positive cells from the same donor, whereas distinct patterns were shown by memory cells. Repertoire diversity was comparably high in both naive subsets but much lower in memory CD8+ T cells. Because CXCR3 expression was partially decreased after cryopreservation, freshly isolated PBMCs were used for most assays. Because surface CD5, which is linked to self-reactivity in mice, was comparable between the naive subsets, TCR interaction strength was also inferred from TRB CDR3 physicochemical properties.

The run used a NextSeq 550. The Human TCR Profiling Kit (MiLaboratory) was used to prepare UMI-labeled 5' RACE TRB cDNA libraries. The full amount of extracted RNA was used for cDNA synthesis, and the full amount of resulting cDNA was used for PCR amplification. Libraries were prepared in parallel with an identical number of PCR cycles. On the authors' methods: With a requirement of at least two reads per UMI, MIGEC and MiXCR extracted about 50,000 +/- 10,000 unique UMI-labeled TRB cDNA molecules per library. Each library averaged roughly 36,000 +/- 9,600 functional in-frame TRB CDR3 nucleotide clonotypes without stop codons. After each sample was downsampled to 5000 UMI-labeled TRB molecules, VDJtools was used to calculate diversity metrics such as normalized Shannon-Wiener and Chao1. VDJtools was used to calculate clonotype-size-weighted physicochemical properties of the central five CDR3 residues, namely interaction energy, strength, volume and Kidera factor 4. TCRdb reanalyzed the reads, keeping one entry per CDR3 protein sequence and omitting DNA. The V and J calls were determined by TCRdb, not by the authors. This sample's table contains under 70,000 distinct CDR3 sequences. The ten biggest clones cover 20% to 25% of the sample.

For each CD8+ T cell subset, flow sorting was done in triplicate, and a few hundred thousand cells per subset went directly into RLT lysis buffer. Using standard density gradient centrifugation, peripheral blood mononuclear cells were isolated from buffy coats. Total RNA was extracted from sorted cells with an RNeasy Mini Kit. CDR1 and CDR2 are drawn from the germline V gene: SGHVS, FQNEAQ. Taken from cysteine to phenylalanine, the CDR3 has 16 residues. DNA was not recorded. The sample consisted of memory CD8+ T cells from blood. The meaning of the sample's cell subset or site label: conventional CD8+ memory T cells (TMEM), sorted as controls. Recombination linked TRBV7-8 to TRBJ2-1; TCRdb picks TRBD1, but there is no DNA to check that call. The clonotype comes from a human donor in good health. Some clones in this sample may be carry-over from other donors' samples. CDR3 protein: CASSSAGTGTKNEQFF.